Sequencing of this T cell receptor (beta chain) was carried out in a study of T-cell reconstitution after alpha-beta-depleted transplantation in children. Unique molecular identifiers were built into the TCRbeta library. One entry per CDR3 protein, called by TCRdb with MiXCR from the PCR reads. This table holds 450,000 to 600,000 distinct CDR3 sequences, approximately 20% found once. The CDR3 is 12 amino acids. Per germline, CDR1 DFQATT and CDR2 SNEGSKA (reference sequence). V lost 5 bases and J lost 3, with 7 bases in between. This clonotype appeared a few times. The sample here was PBMCs from the stem cell graft donor, taken from the stem cell graft. The origin of this receptor is a human donor who donated a stem cell graft to a child with acute lymphoblastic leukemia. The chain recombines TRBV20-1 with TRBJ2-2, with D possibly being TRBD1 (6 bases). The CDR3 spells CSARTDTGELFF. The DNA for the CDR3 is TGCAGTGCTCGGACAGACACCGGGGAGCTGTTTTTT.